The rows below give T cell receptor beta chains drawn from one sample of a study of T cells in Graves' hyperthyroidism and ophthalmopathy. TCRdb itself ran the multiplex PCR reads through MiXCR, one entry per CDR3 protein. The sample lists about 290,000 distinct CDR3 sequences, roughly a fifth occurring once. Sequences were obtained from blood. All receptors come from a man in his fifties or sixties with Graves' ophthalmopathy. Both conserved end residues are part of each CDR3.

v_call cdr3_aa
TRBV28 CASTRTGGTPGSYNEQFF
TRBV5-1 CASSLPDDGPADTQYF
TRBV3-1 CASWDGAEGGGYTF
TRBV5-4 CASSRTGTSVYNEQFF
TRBV6-1 CASSFTSGITDTQYF
TRBV20-1 CSADTEEETQYF
TRBV6-6 CASSYEGHSNSPLHF
TRBV20-1 CSASGLGDRVEQYF
TRBV5-1 CASSLLTADEKLFF
TRBV10-3 CAISVEGTEAFF
TRBV10-3 CATGTANQPQHF